This TCR beta chain was sequenced in a study of neoadjuvant anti-PD-1 for oral cavity cancer. As for time point: after neoadjuvant nivolumab, at surgical resection. V dropped 10 bases and J dropped 4; count of bases not matched to a gene: 13. Germline loops: CDR1 MGHDK, CDR2 SYGVNS. The length of the CDR3 is 16 residues. The table came from immunoSEQ multiplex PCR; TCRdb's copy has only in-frame clones and leaves some out. Of roughly 36,000 clones in the sample, around 40% were seen once. The source is a person between 35 and 79 years old with oral cavity squamous cell carcinoma. The V and J genes are TRBV25-1 and TRBJ2-2, with TRBD2 matching 9 bases. Sequencing was performed on tumor tissue, taken after nivolumab (anti-PD-1) treatment. The CDR3 region has the DNA TGTGCCACCCCGGAGGCGGGAGGGCCTAGCACCGGGGAGCTGTTTTTT. This translates into CATPEAGGPSTGELFF.